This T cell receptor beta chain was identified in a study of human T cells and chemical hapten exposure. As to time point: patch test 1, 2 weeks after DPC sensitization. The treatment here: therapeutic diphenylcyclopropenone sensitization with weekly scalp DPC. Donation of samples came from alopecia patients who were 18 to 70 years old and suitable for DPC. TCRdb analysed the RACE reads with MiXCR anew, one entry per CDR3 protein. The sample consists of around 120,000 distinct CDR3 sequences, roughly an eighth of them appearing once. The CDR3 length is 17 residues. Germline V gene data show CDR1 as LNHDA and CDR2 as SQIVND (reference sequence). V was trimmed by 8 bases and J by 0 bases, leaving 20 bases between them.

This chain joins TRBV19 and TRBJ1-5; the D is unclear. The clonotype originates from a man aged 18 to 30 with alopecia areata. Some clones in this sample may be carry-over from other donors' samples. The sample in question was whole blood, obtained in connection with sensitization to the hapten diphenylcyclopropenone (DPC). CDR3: CASYFLAGGFSNQPQHF. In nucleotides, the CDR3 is TGTGCCAGTTATTTCTTGGCAGGCGGGTTTAGCAATCAGCCCCAGCATTTT.